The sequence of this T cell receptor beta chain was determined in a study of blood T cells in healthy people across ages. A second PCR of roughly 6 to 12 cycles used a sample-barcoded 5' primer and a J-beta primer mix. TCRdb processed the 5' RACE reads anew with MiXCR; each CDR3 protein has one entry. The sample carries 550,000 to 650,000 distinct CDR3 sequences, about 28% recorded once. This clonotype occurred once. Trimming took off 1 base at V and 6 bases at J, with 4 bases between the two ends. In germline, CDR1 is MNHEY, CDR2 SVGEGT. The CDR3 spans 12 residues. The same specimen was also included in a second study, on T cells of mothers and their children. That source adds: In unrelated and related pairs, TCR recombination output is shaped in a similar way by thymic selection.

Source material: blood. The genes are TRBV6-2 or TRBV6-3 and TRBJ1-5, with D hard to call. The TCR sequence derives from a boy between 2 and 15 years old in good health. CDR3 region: CASSYWGQPQHF. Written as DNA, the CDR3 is TGTGCCAGCAGTTACTGGGGTCAGCCCCAGCATTTT.